The entry below describes one T cell receptor (beta chain). A J-beta primer mix and a sample-barcoded 5' primer were used in a second PCR of roughly 7 to 12 cycles. One entry per CDR3 protein, called by TCRdb with MiXCR from the 5' RACE reads. This table holds 780,000 or so distinct CDR3 sequences, 20% to 30% found once. These data belong to a study of blood T cells in healthy people across ages. Study summary: Capturing about one barcoded beta molecule per two T cells was achieved by template switching.

The CDR3 is 16 residues long. CDR1 is SGHDT, CDR2 YYEEEE, per germline. V dropped 2 bases and J dropped 0 bases, with 12 bases sitting between them. The same data also went into a second study, on T cells of mothers and their children. That source notes: Slightly higher but non-significant overlap marked related mother-child pairs versus unrelated pairs.

The source material was blood. The sequence was collected from a boy between 5 and 17 years old in good health. The chain joins TRBV5-6 to TRBJ2-1; the D is unclear. The CDR3 DNA reads TGTGCCAGCAGCTTCTCGACTTATAGCTCCTACAATGAGCAGTTCTTC. Its translation is CASSFSTYSSYNEQFF. Based on the CDR3 plus reference TRBV5-6 and TRBJ2-1, the full variable domain is DAGVTQSPTHLIKTRGQQVTLRCSPKSGHDTVSWYQQALGQGPQFIFQYYEEEERQRGNFPDRFSGHQFPNYSSELNVNALLLGDSALYLCASSFSTYSSYNEQFFGPGTRLTVL.